This T cell receptor beta chain is drawn from a study of blood T cell repertoires in COVID-19. About the research overall: Nucleic acid was either cDNA or gDNA, and it came from T cells, B-cell-depleted T cells, or PBMCs.

Original handling: Nucleated cell counts were estimated from reference gene primer amplification. The repertoire was sequenced with immunoSEQ multiplex PCR; TCRdb's copy has only in-frame clones and lacks some. That table is the source of V, J and clone size, and D and trimming were worked out from the DNA. Of over 45,000 clones listed, around 82% are singletons. The specimen was peripheral blood. The TCR comes from a middle-aged man with acute or convalescent COVID-19.

CDR3 DNA: TGCGCCAGCAGCCGGACAGGAGCCGTCGAAAAACTGTTTTTT. Its translation: CASSRTGAVEKLFF. V and J are TRBV5-1 and TRBJ1-4; 7 bases match TRBD1. Germline loops: CDR1 SGHRS, CDR2 YFSETQ. There are 14 residues in the CDR3. V gave up 4 bases and J gave up 8 bases; unmatched junction bases: 8. Full variable domain (remainder filled in from reference TRBV5-1 and TRBJ1-4): KAGVTQTPRYLIKTRGQQVTLSCSPISGHRSVSWYQQTPGQGLQFLFEYFSETQRNKGNFPGRFSGRQFSNSRSEMNVSTLELGDSALYLCASSRTGAVEKLFFGSGTQLSVL.